This is a list of T cell receptor beta chains from one sample in a study of cytomegalovirus exposure and HLA in healthy donors. Sequenced by immunoSEQ multiplex PCR; TCRdb stores in-frame clones only, minus some. The sample has about 160,000 clones, 65% to 85% seen once. The sequenced sample was PBMCs. These receptors were collected from a middle-aged man in good health and CMV-seropositive. Both conserved end residues are part of each CDR3. The D gene is left open where the match is weak. Some rows have no size entry. The others give once, few or many, or a class for an expanded clone.

j_call v_call clone_size d_call cdr3_aa cdr3_nt
TRBJ2-7 TRBV29-1 NA NA CSAADRSSYEQYF TGCAGCGCCGCCGACAGGTCGTCATACGAGCAGTACTTC
TRBJ1-1 TRBV13 once NA CASSSPGNTEAFF TGTGCCAGCAGCTCTCCAGGGAACACTGAAGCTTTCTTT
TRBJ1-6 TRBV9 NA TRBD1 CASSAWDRGRYNSPLHF TGTGCCAGCAGCGCCTGGGACAGGGGGCGTTATAATTCACCCCTCCACTTT
TRBJ2-7 TRBV10-1 NA NA CASSESRGHEQYF TGCGCCAGCAGTGAGTCAAGGGGCCACGAGCAGTACTTC
TRBJ2-3 TRBV6-4 few TRBD2 CASSESIAGGPDTQYF TGTGCCAGCAGTGAGTCGATAGCGGGGGGACCAGATACGCAGTATTTT
TRBJ2-5 TRBV11-2 NA NA CASSPGLSQETQYF TGTGCCAGCAGCCCGGGACTTTCCCAAGAGACCCAGTACTTC
TRBJ1-3 TRBV9 NA NA CASSVGQGLSGNTIYF TGTGCCAGCAGCGTAGGTCAGGGACTCTCTGGAAACACCATATATTTT
TRBJ1-6 TRBV6-5 NA NA CASTLTERNSPLHF TGTGCCAGCACCTTGACAGAGAGGAATTCACCCCTCCACTTT
TRBJ1-1 TRBV30 NA NA CAWSGLLGGNSEAFF TGTGCCTGGAGTGGGCTCTTGGGGGGGAATAGTGAAGCTTTCTTT
TRBJ1-1 TRBV10-3 NA TRBD1 CAISVGTGTGGTEAFF TGTGCCATCAGTGTGGGGACAGGGACCGGGGGCACTGAAGCTTTCTTT
TRBJ2-2 TRBV27 NA NA CASKAGSSTGELFF TGTGCCAGCAAGGCGGGCAGTAGCACCGGGGAGCTGTTTTTT
TRBJ1-1 TRBV2 NA NA CASSGTRDTEAFF TGTGCCAGCAGTGGGACTCGGGACACTGAAGCTTTCTTT
TRBJ1-2 TRBV9 NA TRBD1 CASSVVPTGDPGGYTF TGTGCCAGCAGCGTAGTCCCGACAGGGGATCCGGGGGGCTACACCTTC
TRBJ2-5 TRBV29-1 once NA CSVGERTLETQYF TGCAGCGTTGGGGAGCGGACCTTGGAGACCCAGTACTTC
TRBJ1-5 TRBV6-5 NA NA CASSRGTGRNQPQHF TGTGCCAGCAGTCGGGGGACGGGAAGGAATCAGCCCCAGCATTTT
TRBJ2-7 TRBV2 NA TRBD2 CASSEVSGRAYEQYF TGTGCCAGCAGTGAGGTTAGCGGGAGGGCCTACGAGCAGTACTTC
TRBJ1-2 TRBV20-1 NA NA CSARGAGGYTF TGCAGTGCTCGGGGTGCTGGAGGCTACACCTTC
TRBJ1-5 TRBV6-1 NA TRBD1 CASRDRGSSNQPQHF TGTGCCAGCAGGGACAGGGGATCAAGCAATCAGCCCCAGCATTTT
TRBJ2-1 TRBV6-1 few NA CASSDQDFEQFF TGTGCCAGCAGTGACCAGGATTTTGAGCAGTTCTTC
TRBJ2-2 TRBV7-3 once NA CASSPGGAARTGELFF TGTGCCAGCAGCCCCGGTGGGGCAGCGCGGACCGGGGAGCTGTTTTTT
TRBJ1-5 TRBV7-9 once NA CASTGTGRNQPQHF TGTGCCAGCACCGGTACAGGGAGAAATCAGCCCCAGCATTTT
TRBJ1-2 TRBV27 NA NA CASSLNQGGYGYTF TGTGCCAGCAGTTTAAATCAGGGAGGCTATGGCTACACCTTC
TRBJ1-1 TRBV6-5 once NA CASSYRQEDFF TGTGCCAGCAGTTACCGGCAGGAGGATTTCTTT
TRBJ1-1 TRBV6-5 NA TRBD1 CASRLGTGLSEAFF TGTGCCAGCAGACTAGGGACAGGGCTCTCTGAAGCTTTCTTT
TRBJ2-2 TRBV5-4 NA TRBD2 CASSFPGLATGELFF TGTGCCAGCAGCTTTCCGGGACTAGCAACCGGGGAGCTGTTTTTT
TRBJ1-1 TRBV19 NA NA CASSTQKNTEAFF TGTGCCAGTAGTACACAGAAGAACACTGAAGCTTTCTTT
TRBJ2-5 TRBV15 NA TRBD2 CATSRAGGLVTETQYF TGTGCCACCAGCAGAGCGGGGGGGCTGGTTACGGAGACCCAGTACTTC
TRBJ1-3 TRBV7-2 NA TRBD1 CASSFQGANTIYF TGTGCCAGCAGCTTCCAGGGGGCAAACACCATATATTTT
TRBJ2-7 TRBV6-5 many TRBD1 CASSLRDRRDEQYF TGTGCCAGCAGTCTCCGGGACAGGAGAGACGAGCAGTACTTC
TRBJ1-1 TRBV9 NA NA CASMGGTNTEAFF TGTGCCAGCATGGGAGGGACGAACACTGAAGCTTTCTTT
TRBJ1-3 TRBV9 NA NA CASSATPTADSGNTIYF TGTGCCAGCAGCGCTACACCGACAGCCGACTCTGGAAACACCATATATTTT
TRBJ2-3 TRBV19 few TRBD2 CASRAGGLRDTQYF TGTGCCAGTAGGGCGGGGGGCCTCCGGGATACGCAGTATTTT
TRBJ1-5 TRBV19 NA NA CASSIGRGPNQPQHF TGTGCCAGTAGTATAGGGAGGGGCCCCAATCAGCCCCAGCATTTT
TRBJ2-5 TRBV4-1 NA TRBD1 CASSQTIQGRQETQYF TGCGCCAGCAGCCAAACTATACAGGGGCGACAAGAGACCCAGTACTTC
TRBJ2-3 TRBV4-3 NA NA CASSQGRGAADTQYF TGCGCCAGCAGCCAAGGTCGGGGAGCAGCAGATACGCAGTATTTT
TRBJ1-2 TRBV19 NA TRBD1 CASSMLGTGGNGYTF TGTGCCAGTAGTATGTTGGGGACAGGAGGGAATGGCTACACCTTC
TRBJ1-5 TRBV4-1 NA NA CASSIREGQPQHF TGCGCCAGCAGCATCAGGGAAGGGCAGCCCCAGCATTTT
TRBJ1-2 TRBV19 once TRBD1 CASSTGTGYGYTF TGTGCCAGTAGTACCGGGACAGGCTATGGCTACACCTTC
TRBJ2-7 TRBV6-5 NA TRBD2 CASGLAGNRRGEQYF TGTGCCAGCGGGCTAGCGGGGAACAGGCGGGGCGAGCAGTACTTC
TRBJ2-6 TRBV29-1 NA TRBD2 CSAAGGAMFGANVLTF TGCAGCGCCGCGGGGGGGGCTATGTTTGGGGCCAACGTCCTGACTTTC
TRBJ1-2 TRBV7-3 NA NA CASSLPGHQGHGYTF TGTGCCAGCAGTTTACCTGGGCACCAGGGGCATGGCTACACCTTC
TRBJ1-3 TRBV7-8 NA NA CASSSNSGNTIYF TGTGCCAGCAGCTCTAACTCTGGAAACACCATATATTTT
TRBJ1-1 TRBV2 NA NA CASSESWGENTEAFF TGTGCCAGCAGTGAGAGTTGGGGAGAGAACACTGAAGCTTTCTTT
TRBJ1-2 TRBV6-5 once NA CASSYTRGGNYGYTF TGTGCCAGCAGTTACACCCGCGGAGGTAACTATGGCTACACCTTC
TRBJ2-5 TRBV27 NA NA CASSFYGGPEETQYF TGTGCCAGCAGTTTTTACGGCGGCCCCGAGGAGACCCAGTACTTC
TRBJ2-7 TRBV7-2 NA NA CASSNPGKYYEQYF TGTGCCAGCAGCAACCCGGGGAAGTACTACGAGCAGTACTTC
TRBJ2-7 TRBV7-9 NA NA CASSGGHGTYEQYF TGTGCCAGCAGCGGGGGACACGGGACATACGAGCAGTACTTC
TRBJ2-2 TRBV7-3 few TRBD1 CASSSFGTGGPGELFF TGTGCCAGCAGCTCATTCGGGACAGGGGGGCCCGGGGAGCTGTTTTTT